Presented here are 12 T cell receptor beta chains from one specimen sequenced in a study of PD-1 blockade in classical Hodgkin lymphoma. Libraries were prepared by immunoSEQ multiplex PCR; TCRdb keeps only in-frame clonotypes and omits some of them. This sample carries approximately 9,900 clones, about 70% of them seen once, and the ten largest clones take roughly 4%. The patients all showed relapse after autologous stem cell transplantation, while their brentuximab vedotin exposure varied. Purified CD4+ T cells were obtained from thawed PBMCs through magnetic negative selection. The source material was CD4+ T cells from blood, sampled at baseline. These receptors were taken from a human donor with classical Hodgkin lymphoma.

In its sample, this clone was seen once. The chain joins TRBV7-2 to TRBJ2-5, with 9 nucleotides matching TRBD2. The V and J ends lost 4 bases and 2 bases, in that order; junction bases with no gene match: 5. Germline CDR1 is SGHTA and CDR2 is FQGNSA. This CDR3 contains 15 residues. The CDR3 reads CASSSGTSRQETQYF. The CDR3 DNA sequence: TGTGCCAGCAGCTCCGGGACTAGCAGACAAGAGACCCAGTACTTC.

Here the CDR3 reads CASSPVVGEAFF. CDR3 in DNA: TGTGCCAGCAGCCCCGTTGTGGGTGAAGCTTTCTTT. The chain is built from TRBV27 and TRBJ1-1; D uncertain. V gave up 6 bases and J gave up 7 bases, with 12 bases separating them. From germline, CDR1 is MNHEY and CDR2 SMNVEV (reference sequence). CDR3 length: 12 amino acids.

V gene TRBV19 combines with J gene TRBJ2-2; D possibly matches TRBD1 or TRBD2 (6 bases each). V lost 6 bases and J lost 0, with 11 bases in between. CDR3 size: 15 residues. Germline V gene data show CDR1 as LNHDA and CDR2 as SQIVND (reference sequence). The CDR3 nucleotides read TGTGCCAGTAGGCGGGACAACGCGAACACCGGGGAGCTGTTTTTT. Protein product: CASRRDNANTGELFF.

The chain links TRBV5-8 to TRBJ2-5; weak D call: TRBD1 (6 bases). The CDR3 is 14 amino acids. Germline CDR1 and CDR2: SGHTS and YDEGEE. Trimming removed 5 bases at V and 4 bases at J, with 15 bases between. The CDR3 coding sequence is TGTGCCAGCAGAATAGGGGTAGGGGGAGAGACCCAGTACTTC. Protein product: CASRIGVGGETQYF.

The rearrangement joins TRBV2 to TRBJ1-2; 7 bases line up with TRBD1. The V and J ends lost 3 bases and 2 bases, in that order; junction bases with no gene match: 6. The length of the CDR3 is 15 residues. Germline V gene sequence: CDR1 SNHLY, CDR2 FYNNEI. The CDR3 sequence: CASSDSSTGNYGYTF. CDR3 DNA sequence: TGTGCCAGCAGTGACTCCTCGACAGGGAACTATGGCTACACCTTC.

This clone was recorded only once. The CDR3 nucleotides are TGCGCCAGCAGCTTGGGGGCCACTTTGGACGGGGAGCTGTTTTTT. This sequence encodes CASSLGATLDGELFF. The genes are TRBV5-1 and TRBJ2-2; no definite D call. The CDR3 covers 15 residues. Trimming removed 0 bases from V and 7 bases from J, with 13 bases in between. The germline gives CDR1 SGHRS, CDR2 YFSETQ. Supplemented by reference TRBV5-1 and TRBJ2-2, the full variable domain reads KAGVTQTPRYLIKTRGQQVTLSCSPISGHRSVSWYQQTPGQGLQFLFEYFSETQRNKGNFPGRFSGRQFSNSRSEMNVSTLELGDSALYLCASSLGATLDGELFFGEGSRLTVL.

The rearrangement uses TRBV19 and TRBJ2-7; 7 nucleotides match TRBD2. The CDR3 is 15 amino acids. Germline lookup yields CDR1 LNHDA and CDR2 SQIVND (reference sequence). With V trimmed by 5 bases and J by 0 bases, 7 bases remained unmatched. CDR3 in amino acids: CASSQTSVSSYEQYF. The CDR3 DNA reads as TGTGCCAGTAGTCAAACTAGCGTATCCTCCTACGAGCAGTACTTC.

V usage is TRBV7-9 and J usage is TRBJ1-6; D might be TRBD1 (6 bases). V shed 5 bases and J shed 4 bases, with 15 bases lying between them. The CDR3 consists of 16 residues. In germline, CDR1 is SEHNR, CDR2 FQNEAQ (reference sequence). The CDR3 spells CASSPTGNEYNSPLHF. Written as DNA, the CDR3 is TGTGCCAGCAGCCCAACAGGGAATGAATATAATTCACCCCTCCACTTT.

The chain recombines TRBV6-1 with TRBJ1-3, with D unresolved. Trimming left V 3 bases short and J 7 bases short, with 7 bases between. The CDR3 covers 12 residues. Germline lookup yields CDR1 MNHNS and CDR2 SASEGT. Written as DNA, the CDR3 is TGTGCCAGCAGTGAGAGTAGGAACACCATATATTTT. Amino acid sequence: CASSESRNTIYF.

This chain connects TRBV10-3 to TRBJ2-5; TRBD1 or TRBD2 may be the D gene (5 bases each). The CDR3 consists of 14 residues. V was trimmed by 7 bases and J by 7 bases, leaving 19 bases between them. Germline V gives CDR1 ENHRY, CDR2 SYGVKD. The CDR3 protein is CAIKALRDDGTQYF. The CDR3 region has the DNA TGTGCCATCAAAGCCCTCAGGGACGACGGGACCCAGTACTTC.

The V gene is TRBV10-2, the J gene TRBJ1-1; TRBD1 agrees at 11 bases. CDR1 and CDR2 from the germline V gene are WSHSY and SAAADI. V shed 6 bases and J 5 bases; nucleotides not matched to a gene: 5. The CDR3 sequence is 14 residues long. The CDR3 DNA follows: TGCGCCAGCAGGAGGGACAGGGGGGGTACTGAAGCTTTCTTT. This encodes CASRRDRGGTEAFF.

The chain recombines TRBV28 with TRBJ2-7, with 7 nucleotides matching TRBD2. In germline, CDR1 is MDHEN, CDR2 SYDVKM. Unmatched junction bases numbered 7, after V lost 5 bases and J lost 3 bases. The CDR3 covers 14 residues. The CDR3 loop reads CASSIAGYLYEQYF. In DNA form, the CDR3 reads TGTGCCAGCAGTATAGCGGGTTACCTCTACGAGCAGTACTTC.